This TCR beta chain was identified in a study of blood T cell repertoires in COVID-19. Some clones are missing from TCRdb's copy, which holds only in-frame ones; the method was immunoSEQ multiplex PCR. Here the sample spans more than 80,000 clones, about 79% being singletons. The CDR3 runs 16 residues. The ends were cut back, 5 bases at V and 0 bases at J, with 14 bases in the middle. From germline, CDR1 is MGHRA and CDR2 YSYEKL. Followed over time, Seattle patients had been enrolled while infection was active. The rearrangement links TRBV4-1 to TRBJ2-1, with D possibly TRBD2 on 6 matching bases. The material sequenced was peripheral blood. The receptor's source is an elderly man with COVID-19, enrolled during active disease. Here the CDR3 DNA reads TGCGCCAGCAGCACAGCGGGCGGAAGCTCCTACAATGAGCAGTTCTTC. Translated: CASSTAGGSSYNEQFF.